This is a list of T cell receptor beta chains from one sample in a study of radiotherapy plus CTLA-4 blockade in lung cancer. Sequencing was performed with immunoSEQ multiplex PCR; in TCRdb, only in-frame clones are kept and a portion is missing. This sample has 65,000 to 85,000 clones, with approximately 76% found just once. The sample was peripheral blood, taken from a patient treated with radiotherapy plus ipilimumab. Receptor source: a human donor with non-small cell lung cancer whose response to radiotherapy plus ipilimumab could not be evaluated. Some clones in this sample may be carry-over from other donors' samples. The CDR3 runs from the conserved cysteine through the conserved F or W. Each record gives: J gene, V gene, CDR3 protein.

TRBJ2-7	TRBV11-3	CASSLGGRGHEQYF
TRBJ1-1	TRBV4-1	CASSPPGTLNTEAFF
TRBJ2-7	TRBV25-1	CASSVGASAGYEQYF
TRBJ2-7	TRBV6-6	CASRFLAGTPYEQYF
TRBJ2-7	TRBV18	CASSPYRDRAYEQYF
TRBJ2-3	TRBV18	CASSGGRGYPGDTQYF
TRBJ1-5	TRBV19	CASTLQGAGQPQHF
TRBJ1-2	TRBV5-5	CASSLGDRGRGGYTF
TRBJ1-2	TRBV28	CASSLDLSPAPNYGYTF
TRBJ2-7	TRBV18	CASSPASYEQYF
TRBJ2-7	TRBV5-1	CASSFGTGGSYEQYF
TRBJ2-7	TRBV7-8	CASSLRQAGGDSSYEQYF
TRBJ1-2	TRBV28	CASSLAPRTGGYGYTF
TRBJ2-1	TRBV29-1	CSVEPRVYNEQFF
TRBJ1-6	TRBV6-5	CASRLSIQGYSPLHF
TRBJ2-2	TRBV19	CASSISGTPGGGELFF
TRBJ1-4	TRBV5-1	CASSTGRGANEKLFF
TRBJ1-5	TRBV7-8	CASSLEAGGFQPQHF
TRBJ2-3	TRBV7-3	CASSTSRSDTQYF
TRBJ1-4	TRBV10-3	CAIRPDTGDEKLFF
TRBJ2-1	TRBV18	CASSPLRGADNEQFF
TRBJ1-4	TRBV9	CASSLAGQINEKLFF
TRBJ2-3	TRBV19	CASSTPRTSTRTDTQYF
TRBJ2-7	TRBV14	CASSQDQAGRSYEQYF
TRBJ1-1	TRBV6-5	CASSYWGGAEAFF
TRBJ2-1	TRBV5-6	CASSPTSGGNNEQFF
TRBJ1-5	TRBV4-1	CASSQSGQVTYSNQPQHF
TRBJ2-2	TRBV5-1	CASTRGLLANTGELFF
TRBJ1-5	TRBV28	CASSLGRGYGNQPQHF
TRBJ2-3	TRBV9	CASSVGGGDTQYF
TRBJ2-1	TRBV9	CASSVDFNEQFF
TRBJ1-3	TRBV10-3	CAISEWQGVEDTIYF
TRBJ1-1	TRBV7-2	CASSPPRLQGTEAFF
TRBJ2-1	TRBV4-1	CASSQDGTGSYNEQFF
TRBJ1-2	TRBV5-6	CASSGTGGLDGYTF
TRBJ1-5	TRBV10-1	CAIPGQGTQPQHF
TRBJ2-3	TRBV6-6	CASSYGPSGGMDTQYF
TRBJ1-2	TRBV6-5	CASSYSSSRGIYGYTF
TRBJ1-6	TRBV2	CASSDDRLRNSPLHF
TRBJ1-1	TRBV5-1	CASSFVEGDTEAFF
TRBJ2-3	TRBV2	CANLPGRGAGADTQYF
TRBJ1-2	TRBV2	CATTPQGNYGYTF
TRBJ2-7	TRBV25-1	CASSAWDSGSYEQYF
TRBJ2-5	TRBV4-1	CASSQESSGGYQETQYF
TRBJ1-3	TRBV19	CASRQGNTIYF
TRBJ1-1	TRBV6-5	CASSESDRAGGAFF
TRBJ1-6	TRBV9	CASSETGGANSPLHF
TRBJ1-5	TRBV5-1	CASSLDRASNQPQHF
TRBJ1-1	TRBV5-8	CASSRLGQGRNTEAFF
TRBJ1-2	TRBV18	CASATPPGQPYGYTF
TRBJ2-7	TRBV6-1	CASSRWGTVIEQYF
TRBJ2-2	TRBV4-2	CASSPVHGGNTGELFF
TRBJ2-2	TRBV7-2	CASSPEGNTGELFF
TRBJ1-2	TRBV6-6	CASSQGNYGYTF